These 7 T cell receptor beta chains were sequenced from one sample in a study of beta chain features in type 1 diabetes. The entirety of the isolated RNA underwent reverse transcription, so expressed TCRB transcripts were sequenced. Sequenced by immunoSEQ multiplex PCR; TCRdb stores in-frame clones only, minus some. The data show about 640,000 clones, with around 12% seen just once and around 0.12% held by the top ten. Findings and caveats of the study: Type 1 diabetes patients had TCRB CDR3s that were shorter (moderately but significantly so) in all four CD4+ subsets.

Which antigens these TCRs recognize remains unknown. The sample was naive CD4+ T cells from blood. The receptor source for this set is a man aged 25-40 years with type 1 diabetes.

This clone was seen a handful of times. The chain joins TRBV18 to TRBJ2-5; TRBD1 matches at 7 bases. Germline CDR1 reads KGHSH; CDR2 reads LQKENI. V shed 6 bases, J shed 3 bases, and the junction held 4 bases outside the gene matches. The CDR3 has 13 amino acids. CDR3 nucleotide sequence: TGTGCCAGCTCCGCGCAGGGGGAAGAGACCCAGTACTTC. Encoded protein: CASSAQGEETQYF.

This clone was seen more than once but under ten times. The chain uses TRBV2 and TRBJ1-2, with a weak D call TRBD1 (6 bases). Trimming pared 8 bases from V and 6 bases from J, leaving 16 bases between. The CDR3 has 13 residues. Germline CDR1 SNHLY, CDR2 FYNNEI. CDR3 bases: TGTGCCAGCGTACAGGGAGGTTGGAATGGCTACACCTTC. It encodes CASVQGGWNGYTF.

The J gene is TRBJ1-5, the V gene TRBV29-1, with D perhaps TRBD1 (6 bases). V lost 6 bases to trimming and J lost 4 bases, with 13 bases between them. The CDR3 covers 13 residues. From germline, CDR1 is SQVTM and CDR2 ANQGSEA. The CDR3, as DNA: TGCAGCGTGTCACGGGGGCCTAATCAGCCCCAGCATTTT. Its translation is CSVSRGPNQPQHF. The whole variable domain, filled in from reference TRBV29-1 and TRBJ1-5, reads SAVISQKPSRDICQRGTSLTIQCQVDSQVTMMFWYRQQPGQSLTLIATANQGSEATYESGFVIDKFPISRPNLTFSTLTVSNMSPEDSSIYLCSVSRGPNQPQHFGDGTRLSIL.

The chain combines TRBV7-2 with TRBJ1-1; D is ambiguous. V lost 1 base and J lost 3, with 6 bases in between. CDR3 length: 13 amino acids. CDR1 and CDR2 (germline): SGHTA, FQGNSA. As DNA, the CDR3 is TGTGCCAGCAGCTTAGGTACAGACACTGAAGCTTTCTTT. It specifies CASSLGTDTEAFF.

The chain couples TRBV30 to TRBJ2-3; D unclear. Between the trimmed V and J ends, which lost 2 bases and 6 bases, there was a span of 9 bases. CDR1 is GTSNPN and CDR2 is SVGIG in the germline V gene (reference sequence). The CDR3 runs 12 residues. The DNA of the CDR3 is TGTGCCTGGAGTCACAGTCAGGATACGCAGTATTTT. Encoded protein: CAWSHSQDTQYF. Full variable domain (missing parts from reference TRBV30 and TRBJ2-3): SQTIHQWPATLVQPVGSPLSLECTVEGTSNPNLYWYRQAAGRGLQLLFYSVGIGQISSEVPQNLSASRPQDRQFILSSKKLLLSDSGFYLCAWSHSQDTQYFGPGTRLTVL.

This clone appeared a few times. The CDR3 DNA is TGTGCCAGCAGTTTAGGTACACGGAGGGATCAGCCCCAGCATTTT. Translation gives CASSLGTRRDQPQHF. The rearrangement joins TRBV28 to TRBJ1-5, with D hard to call. This CDR3 spans 15 amino acids. CDR1 MDHEN and CDR2 SYDVKM come from the germline V gene. Trimming removed 2 bases at V and 5 bases at J, with 13 bases between. Using reference TRBV28 and TRBJ1-5 for the parts outside the CDR3, the full variable domain is DVKVTQSSRYLVKRTGEKVFLECVQDMDHENMFWYRQDPGLGLRLIYFSYDVKMKEKGDIPEGYSVSREKKERFSLILESASTNQTSMYLCASSLGTRRDQPQHFGDGTRLSIL.

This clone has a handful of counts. In DNA form, the CDR3 reads TGTGCCAGCTCACCAAGAGGGGGTCAGCCCCAGCATTTT. Protein sequence: CASSPRGGQPQHF. The V and J genes are TRBV18 and TRBJ1-5; D might be TRBD1 (6 bases). The germline CDR1 and CDR2 sequences are KGHSH and LQKENI. The V end was cut by 2 bases, the J end by 6 bases, with 8 bases between. The CDR3 is made up of 13 amino acids.